This T cell receptor (beta chain) is from a study of metastatic and nonmetastatic thyroid tumors. Study outcomes and limitations: According to reports, the diversity of TCR beta was significantly higher in malignant thyroid tumors than in benign nodules, and this held in both blood and tumor samples.

Nobody among the patients had been given any treatment before thyroid surgery. TCRdb re-processed the PCR reads through MiXCR. This sample carries 25,000 to 40,000 clones, about a sixth of them seen once, and the ten largest clones take about 4.6%. This clone was detected a few times. Its antigen remains unidentified. Since a much larger clone is just one base distant, this may be a read error. This TCR was sampled from a female donor with papillary thyroid cancer or a benign thyroid nodule (not recorded which). Some clones in this sample may be carry-over from other donors' samples. Sequencing used blood.

CDR3 sequence reads: CSVRRDRCYTEAFF. The CDR3 DNA sequence: TGCAGCGTTCGCAGGGACAGGTGTTACACTGAAGCTTTCTTT. The chain couples TRBV29-1 to TRBJ1-1; TRBD1 matches at 8 bases. From germline, CDR1 is SQVTM and CDR2 ANQGSEA. The CDR3 contains 14 residues. V was clipped by 5 bases and J by 3 bases; unmatched bases: 8.